This entry lists 23 T cell receptor beta chains sequenced from one sample in a study of CD8 T cells in ankylosing spondylitis. TCRdb re-derived calls from the 5' RACE reads in MiXCR, one entry per CDR3 protein. The sample shows approximately 300,000 distinct CDR3 sequences, 20% of them seen only once. Sequencing was carried out using blood, either unsorted or a sorted T cell fraction (not recorded which). The receptors derive from a male donor with ankylosing spondylitis or in good health (not recorded which).

This clonotype occurred a few times. The chain uses TRBV7-9 and TRBJ2-1, with D possibly matching TRBD2 (7 bases). Germline V CDR1 and CDR2: SEHNR, FQNEAQ (reference sequence). The CDR3 spans 17 residues. Deletions cut 8 bases from V and 0 bases from J, with 20 bases between. The CDR3 reads CASAERGAPRSYNEQFF. The CDR3 DNA follows: TGTGCCAGCGCTGAACGGGGGGCTCCTCGCTCCTACAATGAGCAGTTCTTC.

This rearrangement joins TRBV5-1 to TRBJ2-3, with a weak D call TRBD1 (5 bases). The CDR3 length is 15 residues. Germline V gene lookup returns CDR1 SGHRS and CDR2 YFSETQ. V shed 5 bases and J shed 2 bases, with 15 bases lying between them. The CDR3 nucleotides read TGCGCCAGCAGAGGCCTAGGGGTCCACACAGATACGCAGTATTTT. This encodes CASRGLGVHTDTQYF. Drawing the rest from reference TRBV5-1 and TRBJ2-3, the complete variable domain is KAGVTQTPRYLIKTRGQQVTLSCSPISGHRSVSWYQQTPGQGLQFLFEYFSETQRNKGNFPGRFSGRQFSNSRSEMNVSTLELGDSALYLCASRGLGVHTDTQYFGPGTRLTVL.

The CDR3, as DNA: TGTGCCTGGAGTTCCCCGGGATATGGCTACACCTTC. The encoded protein is CAWSSPGYGYTF. V gene TRBV30 combines with J gene TRBJ1-2; the D is unclear. Germline V gene sequence: CDR1 GTSNPN, CDR2 SVGIG (reference sequence). V was trimmed by 2 bases and J by 5 bases, leaving 9 bases between them. The CDR3 runs 12 residues. Combining the CDR3 with reference TRBV30 and TRBJ1-2 gives the whole variable domain SQTIHQWPATLVQPVGSPLSLECTVEGTSNPNLYWYRQAAGRGLQLLFYSVGIGQISSEVPQNLSASRPQDRQFILSSKKLLLSDSGFYLCAWSSPGYGYTFGSGTRLTVV.

This clonotype was counted a few times. The CDR3 DNA is TGTGCCATAGCGGAAGGAACCGGGGAGCTGTTTTTT. It is translated as CAIAEGTGELFF. The chain couples TRBV10-3 to TRBJ2-2; D possibly corresponds to TRBD2 (5 bases). Between the trimmed V and J ends, which lost 9 bases and 5 bases, there was a span of 10 bases. CDR3 length equals 12 residues. Per germline, CDR1 ENHRY and CDR2 SYGVKD.

The genes are TRBV7-2 and TRBJ2-1; 7 positions agree with TRBD2. The CDR3 consists of 12 residues. Looked up from germline, CDR1 is SGHTA and CDR2 is FQGNSA. Germline trimming cut 5 bases from V and 9 bases from J; bases unmatched to any gene: 4. The CDR3 sequence is CASSPGGREQFF. The CDR3 DNA is TGTGCCAGCAGCCCGGGGGGTCGTGAGCAGTTCTTC.

There are many counts of this clonotype. The chain is built from TRBV6-5 and TRBJ2-7; possibly TRBD2 for D (6 bases). The V and J ends lost 7 bases and 5 bases respectively, with 12 bases between them. The V gene's germline CDR1 is MNHEY and CDR2 SVGAGI. CDR3 size: 12 residues. The CDR3 sequence: CASNSGLDEQYV. The CDR3 DNA reads as TGTGCCAGCAATAGCGGACTGGACGAGCAGTACGTC.

This rearrangement joins TRBV13 to TRBJ2-2; tentatively, D is TRBD1 (5 bases). Per germline, CDR1 PRHDT and CDR2 FYEKMQ (reference sequence). The V and J ends lost 2 bases and 4 bases respectively, with 14 bases between them. The CDR3 runs 16 residues. In nucleotides, the CDR3 is TGTGCCAGCAGCTTATCCCAGGGAACCTTCACCGGGGAGCTGTTTTTT. As protein: CASSLSQGTFTGELFF.

This chain uses TRBV7-8 with TRBJ1-2; 11 bases align to TRBD1. From germline, CDR1 is SGHVS and CDR2 FQNEAQ. The ends lost 5 bases at V and 3 bases at J; junction bases unmatched: 14. The CDR3 length is 18 residues. For the CDR3, the DNA is TGTGCCAGCAGCCGAGGGGGTCGGACAGGGGGCGCTGACTATGGCTACACCTTC. This sequence encodes CASSRGGRTGGADYGYTF. Filled out from reference TRBV7-8 and TRBJ1-2, the complete variable domain reads GAGVSQSPRYKVAKRGQDVALRCDPISGHVSLFWYQQALGQGPEFLTYFQNEAQLDKSGLPSDRFFAERPEGSVSTLKIQRTQQEDSAVYLCASSRGGRTGGADYGYTFGSGTRLTVV.

This clonotype was recorded many times. The chain combines TRBV27 with TRBJ2-5, with 9 nucleotides matching TRBD2. CDR1 is MNHEY, CDR2 SMNVEV, per germline (reference sequence). The CDR3 totals 15 residues. V lost 5 bases and J lost 2; bases outside the gene matches: 6. For the CDR3, the DNA is TGTGCCAGCAGTCTGGCGGGAGGGCCTCAAGAGACCCAGTACTTC. Translation gives CASSLAGGPQETQYF.

The rearrangement links TRBV2 to TRBJ2-3, with TRBD2 matching 12 bases. Trimming at V came to 6 bases and at J to 6 bases, leaving 7 bases not matched to a gene. This CDR3 region has 15 residues. Germline V CDR1 and CDR2: SNHLY, FYNNEI. CDR3 sequence reads: CASRATSGGVDTQYF. The CDR3, as DNA: TGTGCCAGCAGAGCGACTAGCGGGGGAGTGGATACGCAGTATTTT.

This chain connects TRBV3-1 to TRBJ2-5; 8 nucleotides align to TRBD2. This CDR3 region has 15 residues. The V segment lost 4 bases and the J segment 1 base; nucleotides outside the gene matches: 5. Per the germline V gene, CDR1 is LGHDT and CDR2 is YNNKEL (reference sequence). CDR3 nucleotides: TGTGCCAGCAGCCGGGACGGGGGGGTCCAAGAGACCCAGTACTTC. It translates to CASSRDGGVQETQYF.

The rearrangement links TRBV18 to TRBJ2-5; 9 bases fit TRBD1. The CDR3 has 15 residues. V lost 6 bases to trimming and J lost 3 bases; unmatched junction nucleotides: 8. From germline, CDR1 is KGHSH and CDR2 LQKENI. CDR3 sequence reads: CASSGQGLGEETQYF. DNA for the CDR3: TGTGCCAGCTCGGGACAGGGTCTTGGAGAAGAGACCCAGTACTTC.

As for this clonotype: With a much larger clone just one base away, this may be a read error. The chain joins TRBV7-9 to TRBJ2-2; the match to TRBD1 covers 7 bases. The CDR3 has 14 amino acids. Trimming cost V 2 bases and J 6 bases; bases outside gene matches: 3. Germline values: CDR1 SEHNR, CDR2 FQNEAQ (reference sequence). The CDR3 region has the DNA TGTGCCAGCAGCTTAAGCCAGGGGGCCGGGGAGCTGTTTTTT. Translation: CASSLSQGAGELFF.

CDR3 nucleotides: TGTGCCATCAGTGATGGCAGATCTGGAAACACCATATATTTT. Encoded protein: CAISDGRSGNTIYF. The rearrangement uses TRBV10-3 and TRBJ1-3; D is unclear. CDR3 length equals 14 residues. Trimming removed 3 bases from V and 1 base from J, with 7 bases in between. CDR1 and CDR2 (germline): ENHRY, SYGVKD.

This chain joins TRBV9 and TRBJ1-4; weak D call: TRBD1 (5 bases). The V end was cut by 4 bases, the J end by 7 bases, with 17 bases between. CDR1 and CDR2 from the germline V gene are SGDLS and YYNGEE. CDR3 length equals 15 residues. The CDR3 DNA follows: TGTGCCAGCAGCCGAGACCCAGGGATTAGTGAAAAACTGTTTTTT. Translated, it gives CASSRDPGISEKLFF.

Only a few counts were recorded for this clonotype. This chain links TRBV5-1 with TRBJ1-4, with 7 bases matching TRBD1. This CDR3 spans 15 amino acids. Germline values: CDR1 SGHRS, CDR2 YFSETQ. V shed 4 bases, J shed 7 bases, and the junction held 10 bases outside the gene matches. CDR3: CASSDTGTAAEKLFF. CDR3 DNA sequence: TGCGCCAGCAGCGACACCGGGACAGCGGCTGAAAAACTGTTTTTT.

This sequence joins TRBV12-3 or TRBV12-4 and TRBJ2-5; D uncertain. Trimming cost V 3 bases and J 1 base, with 6 bases left between them. CDR3 size: 13 residues. The CDR3 sequence: CASSFSSQETQYF. The CDR3 coding sequence is TGTGCCAGCAGTTTTAGCAGCCAAGAGACCCAGTACTTC.

This clonotype was seen only a few times. This chain joins TRBV5-1 and TRBJ2-5; the match to TRBD1 covers 10 bases. Germline V gives CDR1 SGHRS, CDR2 YFSETQ. The CDR3 runs 14 residues. The V segment lost 4 bases and the J segment 4 bases; nucleotides outside the gene matches: 4. The CDR3 bases are TGCGCCAGCAGCACCCGGGACAGGGGAGAGACCCAGTACTTC. Translation gives CASSTRDRGETQYF.

The J gene is TRBJ2-3, the V gene TRBV12-3 or TRBV12-4; perhaps TRBD1 as D (6 bases). The V end was cut by 7 bases, the J end by 3 bases, with 11 bases between. The CDR3 contains 13 residues. The CDR3 DNA reads TGTGCCAGCAACCTGGACAGTACAGATACGCAGTATTTT. Protein sequence: CASNLDSTDTQYF.

This clonotype showed up just a few times. The rearrangement uses TRBV20-1 and TRBJ2-4; 10 nucleotides match TRBD1. Trimming removed 3 bases from V and 6 bases from J; junction bases left unmatched: 17. Germline CDR1 and CDR2: DFQATT and SNEGSKA (reference sequence). This CDR3 spans 18 amino acids. This chain's CDR3 is CSARTPEGQGFGGNIQYF. CDR3 nucleotide sequence: TGCAGTGCTAGGACTCCCGAGGGACAGGGGTTTGGGGGAAACATTCAGTACTTC.

This clonotype was seen many times. This chain connects TRBV5-1 to TRBJ2-1; tentatively, D is TRBD1 or TRBD2 (6 bases each). Germline V gene lookup returns CDR1 SGHRS and CDR2 YFSETQ. V lost 3 bases and J lost 9, with 10 bases in between. This CDR3 comprises 12 residues. The CDR3 nucleotides read TGCGCCAGCAGCTCACAGGGAGGTGAGCAGTTCTTC. As protein: CASSSQGGEQFF.

In this sample, this clonotype turned up a few times. The chain recombines TRBV27 with TRBJ1-6, with 7 bases that match TRBD1. The trim removed 6 bases at V and 7 bases at J, leaving 12 bases unmatched. CDR1 and CDR2 from the germline V gene are MNHEY and SMNVEV (reference sequence). The CDR3 loop spans 16 amino acids. CDR3 sequence: CASRSQGPPLNSPLHF. CDR3 bases: TGTGCCAGCAGATCACAGGGGCCTCCTTTGAATTCACCCCTCCACTTT.

This clonotype has only a few counts. This chain connects TRBV4-2 to TRBJ2-1, with TRBD2 matching over 8 bases. The CDR3 extends over 14 amino acids. The germline V gene encodes CDR1 LGHNA and CDR2 YNFKEQ. Unmatched junction bases numbered 8, after V lost 4 bases and J lost 9 bases. The CDR3 region is CASSPPGLVGEQFF. The CDR3 DNA reads as TGTGCCAGCAGCCCCCCGGGACTAGTGGGTGAGCAGTTCTTC.